Listed below are T cell receptor beta chains from one sample, sequenced in a study of shared clonotypes between healthy human individuals. Libraries were prepared by immunoSEQ multiplex PCR; TCRdb keeps only in-frame clonotypes and omits some of them. The table lists about 510,000 clones, 75% to 80% of them singletons. Sequencing was carried out using PBMCs. Receptor source: a woman between 40 and 50 years old in good health. Some clones in this sample may be carry-over from other donors' samples. The CDR3 runs from the conserved cysteine through the conserved F or W. D genes are given only for firm matches. Only part of the rows carry a size: once, few, many, or a class if the clone is expanded.

NA	TRBV30	13	NA	TRBJ1-6	TGTGCCTGGAGTGTGGCAGTACCATCACCCCTCCACTTT	CAWSVAVPSPLHF
TRBD1	TRBV29-1	13	NA	TRBJ2-1	TGCAGCGTGAGGACAGGGGTATTGGATGAGCAGTTCTTC	CSVRTGVLDEQFF
NA	TRBV4-3	16	NA	TRBJ1-3	TGCGCCAGCAGCCAAGAGTACAGCGGCTCTGGAAACACCATATATTTT	CASSQEYSGSGNTIYF
TRBD2	TRBV27	14	NA	TRBJ2-7	TGTGCCAGCAGACCGGGACTAGGCTTCTACGAGCAGTACTTC	CASRPGLGFYEQYF
TRBD2	TRBV27	15	once	TRBJ2-3	TGTGCCAGCAGTTTTGGGGGGGAAAGGACAGATACGCAGTATTTT	CASSFGGERTDTQYF
TRBD2	TRBV10-2	17	NA	TRBJ2-5	TGCGCCAGCAGTGAGGGTCCGACTGGGACTTACGGGGGGGCCCAGTACTTC	CASSEGPTGTYGGAQYF
NA	TRBV20-1	11	NA	TRBJ2-3	TGCAGTGCTAAGATGGGGGATACGCAGTATTTT	CSAKMGDTQYF
NA	TRBV5-6	15	NA	TRBJ2-5	TGTGCCAGCAGCTTGGCCCCAACTAGCCAAGAGACCCAGTACTTC	CASSLAPTSQETQYF
TRBD1	TRBV27	14	NA	TRBJ1-2	TGTGCCAGCAGTTACAGGGGCTACGACTATGGCTACACCTTC	CASSYRGYDYGYTF
TRBD1	TRBV7-7	13	once	TRBJ2-7	TGTGCCAGCAGCGCCGACAGGGGTGGAGAGCAGTACTTC	CASSADRGGEQYF
NA	TRBV19	13	NA	TRBJ2-1	TGTGCCAGTAGGTCGGGGGGCTCCAATGAGCAGTTCTTC	CASRSGGSNEQFF
NA	TRBV15	15	NA	TRBJ2-1	TGTGCCACCAGCAGAGGTCGGAACTCCTACAATGAGCAGTTCTTC	CATSRGRNSYNEQFF
NA	TRBV4-2	15	NA	TRBJ2-7	TGTGCCAGCAGCCAAGAGGGGCCGGAACCCTACGAGCAGTACTTC	CASSQEGPEPYEQYF
NA	TRBV7-9	12	NA	TRBJ2-1	TGTGCCAGCAGCTTAGAAGGGGGTAAGCAGTTCTTC	CASSLEGGKQFF
TRBD1	TRBV15	14	NA	TRBJ2-7	TGTGCCACCAGCAGTCCGACAGGGCCCAGCGAGCAGTACTTC	CATSSPTGPSEQYF
NA	TRBV10-3	12	NA	TRBJ2-3	TGTGCCATGGCGATAAGCACAGATACGCAGTATTTT	CAMAISTDTQYF
NA	TRBV11-2	15	NA	TRBJ1-4	TGTGCCAGCAGCTTAGATCGGGGGCGATATGAAAAACTGTTTTTT	CASSLDRGRYEKLFF
NA	TRBV25-1	13	many	TRBJ2-2	TGTGCCAGCCCTCCTCTGAGGACCGGGGAGCTGTTTTTT	CASPPLRTGELFF